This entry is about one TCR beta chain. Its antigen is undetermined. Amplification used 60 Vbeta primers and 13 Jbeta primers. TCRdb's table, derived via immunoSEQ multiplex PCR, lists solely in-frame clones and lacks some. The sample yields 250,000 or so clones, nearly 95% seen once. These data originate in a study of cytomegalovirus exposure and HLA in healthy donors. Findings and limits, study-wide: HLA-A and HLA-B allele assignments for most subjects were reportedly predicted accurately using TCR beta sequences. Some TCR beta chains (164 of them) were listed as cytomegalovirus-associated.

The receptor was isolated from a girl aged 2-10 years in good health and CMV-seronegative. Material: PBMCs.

The DNA of the CDR3 is TGCGCCAGCTCCACTAGGACAGGGGGCGATGAGCAGTTCTTC. This translates into CASSTRTGGDEQFF. This rearrangement joins TRBV5-1 to TRBJ2-1, with 11 bases identical to TRBD1. The CDR3 contains 14 residues. Per the germline V gene, CDR1 is SGHRS and CDR2 is YFSETQ. J lost 8 bases, V lost 7 bases, and 8 bases had no gene match.